The 28 T cell receptor beta chains below all came from one sample that was sequenced in a study of persistence of HIV-infected CD4 T cells. This was the immunoSEQ version 4 assay in survey mode. Generated by immunoSEQ multiplex PCR, the TCRdb table keeps only in-frame clones and is missing some. The table lists around 35,000 clones, about nine tenths of them singletons. These receptors have no identified antigens. This nonspecific control used anti-CD3/anti-CD28 bead stimulation of CD4+ T cells. CD4+ T cells upregulating both CD40 ligand and CD69 were sorted as responding cells. The starting material was CD4+ T cells sorted from PBMCs after roughly 19-hour stimulation, obtained from a patient who received antiretroviral therapy. These receptors all come from an adult man with HIV who was CMV-seropositive.

This clone showed up just a few times. The chain joins TRBV5-1 to TRBJ2-1; D gene unclear. The CDR3 is made up of 15 amino acids. The germline V gene encodes CDR1 SGHRS and CDR2 YFSETQ. The V end was cut by 0 bases, the J end by 6 bases, with 13 bases between. CDR3 residues: CASSLDYRPSNEQFF. For the CDR3, the DNA is TGCGCCAGCAGCTTGGACTACCGCCCGTCCAATGAGCAGTTCTTC.

The count of this clone is one. This rearrangement joins TRBV6-5 to TRBJ2-7; D gene unclear. CDR3 length: 13 amino acids. The germline V gene has CDR1 MNHEY and CDR2 SVGAGI. The V end lost 7 bases, the J end lost 3 bases, and 13 bases lay between the germline ends. The CDR3 loop is CASTLEALYEQYF. CDR3 sequence (DNA): TGTGCCAGCACCCTAGAGGCCCTCTACGAGCAGTACTTC.

The rearrangement joins TRBV27 to TRBJ1-6; a possible D gene is TRBD1 (6 bases). The length of the CDR3 is 15 residues. Germline CDR1 and CDR2: MNHEY and SMNVEV (reference sequence). V lost 6 bases and J 4 bases, leaving 13 bases between the germline ends. The CDR3 coding sequence is TGTGCCAGCAGGGGGGGGCAGGATTATAATTCACCCCTCCACTTT. Protein sequence: CASRGGQDYNSPLHF.

V gene TRBV19 combines with J gene TRBJ2-1; D unclear. The CDR3 consists of 13 residues. CDR1 and CDR2 (germline): LNHDA, SQIVND (reference sequence). V was trimmed by 5 bases and J by 9 bases, leaving 14 bases between them. This chain's CDR3 is CASSPRIVGEQFF. CDR3 nucleotide sequence: TGTGCCAGTAGTCCGCGCATAGTAGGTGAGCAGTTCTTC.

This clone was found once. The chain recombines TRBV3-1 (or the pseudogene TRBV3-2) with TRBJ1-3; D is unclear. This CDR3 comprises 11 residues. Germline-derived CDR1 and CDR2 are LGHDT and YNNKEL (reference sequence). V was trimmed by 8 bases and J by 5 bases, leaving 7 bases between them. CDR3 sequence reads: CASLNRNTIYF. In nucleotides, the CDR3 is TGTGCCAGCCTTAATCGAAACACCATATATTTT.

This clone was found a few times. The chain links TRBV5-5 to TRBJ2-1; 8 bases agree with TRBD2. Germline V gene sequence: CDR1 SGHKS, CDR2 YYEKEE (reference sequence). The CDR3 contains 15 residues. Trimming cost V 2 bases and J 4 bases; bases outside gene matches: 5. The CDR3 DNA is TGTGCCAGCAGCTTCGGGGGGGCCCCGTACAATGAGCAGTTCTTC. This translates into CASSFGGAPYNEQFF.

This chain uses TRBV4-1 with TRBJ2-3; perhaps TRBD1 as D (5 bases). This CDR3 is 15 amino acids long. V lost 1 base to trimming and J lost 4 bases, with 12 bases between them. The germline CDR1 and CDR2 sequences are MGHRA and YSYEKL. The CDR3: CASSQGQGSADTQYF. CDR3 bases: TGCGCCAGCAGCCAAGGCCAGGGATCGGCAGATACGCAGTATTTT.

This clone was seen once. V usage is TRBV18 and J usage is TRBJ1-1; D not resolved. The CDR3 has 13 amino acids. Per the germline V gene, CDR1 is KGHSH and CDR2 is LQKENI. The V gene lost 2 bases and the J gene lost 1 base, with 5 bases spanning the gap. Written as DNA, the CDR3 is TGTGCCAGCTCACCAAGACAGAACACTGAAGCTTTCTTT. As protein: CASSPRQNTEAFF.

The J gene is TRBJ1-2, the V gene TRBV5-6; TRBD1 aligns across 8 bases. Germline CDR1 and CDR2: SGHDT and YYEEEE. V was pared by 3 bases and J by 12 bases, with 10 bases of the junction left unmatched. This CDR3 has 13 residues. DNA of the CDR3: TGTGCCAGCAGCTCTAATAGGGACAGGCGCCACACCTTC. Residues: CASSSNRDRRHTF.

This chain uses TRBV19 with TRBJ2-7; TRBD2 matches at 8 bases. Trimming took 6 bases from V and 0 from J; bases not matched to a gene: 7. The CDR3 is 15 residues long. Germline CDR1 and CDR2: LNHDA and SQIVND (reference sequence). The CDR3 DNA reads as TGTGCCAGTAGCAGCGGACTAGCCTACTCCTACGAGCAGTACTTC. Amino acids: CASSSGLAYSYEQYF.

The chain combines TRBV14 with TRBJ2-7; 8 bases agree with TRBD1. Trimming cost V 4 bases and J 2 bases; bases outside gene matches: 7. This CDR3 comprises 15 residues. Germline V gives CDR1 SGHDN, CDR2 FVKESK. CDR3 nucleotide sequence: TGTGCCAGCAGCCCACGGACAGGGCTCCCCTACGAGCAGTACTTC. Protein sequence: CASSPRTGLPYEQYF.

This clone was seen just once. The genes are TRBV9 and TRBJ2-7; 7 nucleotides line up with TRBD2. This CDR3 region has 16 residues. Looked up from germline, CDR1 is SGDLS and CDR2 is YYNGEE. V was clipped by 4 bases and J by 3 bases; unmatched bases: 13. In DNA, the CDR3 is TGTGCCAGCAGCCCTGTGGCGGGGGACTTCTTCTACGAGCAGTACTTC. Translated, it gives CASSPVAGDFFYEQYF.

The rearrangement uses TRBV5-1 and TRBJ1-2; 7 bases are shared with TRBD1. The CDR3 sequence is 14 residues long. Germline V gene data show CDR1 as SGHRS and CDR2 as YFSETQ. V dropped 4 bases and J dropped 5; count of bases not matched to a gene: 8. The CDR3 nucleotides read TGCGCCAGCAGCCCAGACAGGGTAGGGTATGGCTACACCTTC. It codes for CASSPDRVGYGYTF.

J is TRBJ1-6 and V is TRBV6-5, with 7 bases lining up with TRBD1. The CDR3 contains 15 residues. Germline loops: CDR1 MNHEY, CDR2 SVGAGI. With 4 bases clipped from V and 9 bases from J, the junction kept 9 bases outside the gene matches. In nucleotides, the CDR3 is TGTGCCAGCAGTTTCATGACAGGGCTCCCTTCACCCCTCCACTTT. Translation: CASSFMTGLPSPLHF.

This chain joins TRBV13 and TRBJ1-6, with 7 bases matching TRBD1. Germline values: CDR1 PRHDT, CDR2 FYEKMQ (reference sequence). The CDR3 covers 14 residues. Trimming removed 5 bases from V and 8 bases from J; junction bases left unmatched: 6. The CDR3 loop is CASSPRDSYSPLHF. CDR3 DNA: TGTGCCAGCAGCCCCCGGGACAGCTATTCACCCCTCCACTTT.

This clone has just one count. The rearrangement joins TRBV6-5 to TRBJ2-3; 9 positions match TRBD1. Germline V gene lookup returns CDR1 MNHEY and CDR2 SVGAGI. V shed 0 bases, J shed 1 base, and the junction held 2 bases outside the gene matches. The length of the CDR3 is 16 residues. CDR3 DNA sequence: TGTGCCAGCAGTTACTCCGGGACAGGGCGCACAGATACGCAGTATTTT. It specifies CASSYSGTGRTDTQYF.

V gene TRBV14 combines with J gene TRBJ1-1, with D possibly being TRBD1 (6 bases). Looked up from germline, CDR1 is SGHDN and CDR2 is FVKESK. Trimming pared 3 bases from V and 6 bases from J, leaving 14 bases between. This CDR3 is 14 amino acids long. The CDR3 loop reads CASSQQTGISEAFF. The CDR3 DNA follows: TGTGCCAGCAGCCAGCAAACAGGGATTTCTGAAGCTTTCTTT.

The V gene is TRBV2, the J gene TRBJ2-5; D is unresolved. The CDR3 has 11 residues. CDR1 and CDR2 (germline): SNHLY, FYNNEI. The V and J ends lost 7 bases and 5 bases respectively, with 8 bases between them. CDR3 protein: CASTEKETQYF. In nucleotides, the CDR3 is TGTGCCAGCACCGAAAAGGAGACCCAGTACTTC.

V is TRBV7-9 and J is TRBJ1-5; D not certain. Trimming took off 0 bases at V and 4 bases at J, with 10 bases between the two ends. There are 15 residues in the CDR3. CDR1 and CDR2 from the germline V gene are SEHNR and FQNEAQ (reference sequence). CDR3 bases: TGTGCCAGCAGCTTAGCGCTGTCTGGGAATCAGCCCCAGCATTTT. Translating gives CASSLALSGNQPQHF.

The chain couples TRBV6-5 to TRBJ1-4; 12 bases are shared with TRBD1. Germline trimming cut 11 bases from V and 5 bases from J; bases unmatched to any gene: 9. Germline CDR1 is MNHEY and CDR2 is SVGAGI. The CDR3 runs 15 residues. CDR3 residues: CAPRGQGAGNEKLFF. In nucleotides, the CDR3 is TGTGCCCCCCGGGGACAGGGGGCGGGGAATGAAAAACTGTTTTTT.

Only a few counts were recorded for this clone. This chain connects TRBV10-3 to TRBJ2-5; TRBD2 is a possible D gene (6 bases). The length of the CDR3 is 13 residues. The V gene lost 10 bases and the J gene lost 2 bases, with 14 bases spanning the gap. Germline lookup yields CDR1 ENHRY and CDR2 SYGVKD. Written as DNA, the CDR3 is TGTGCCACGGTCGGGACTCCGCAAGAGACCCAGTACTTC. Translated: CATVGTPQETQYF.

The chain employs TRBV4-2 and TRBJ2-7; maybe TRBD2 (6 bases). V lost 5 bases to trimming and J lost 4 bases, with 21 bases between them. Germline V lookup: CDR1 LGHNA, CDR2 YNFKEQ. The CDR3 length is 16 residues. CDR3 in amino acids: CASSYTGGADLYEQYF. DNA for the CDR3: TGTGCCAGCAGCTATACTGGCGGGGCCGATCTTTACGAGCAGTACTTC.

V and J are TRBV18 and TRBJ1-1, with D possibly being TRBD1 (6 bases). The CDR3 covers 14 residues. Germline CDR1 and CDR2: KGHSH and LQKENI. V lost 5 bases and J lost 0, with 10 bases in between. The CDR3 spells CASSWRGLNTEAFF. Written as DNA, the CDR3 is TGTGCCAGCTCATGGAGGGGGTTGAACACTGAAGCTTTCTTT. Based on the CDR3 plus reference TRBV18 and TRBJ1-1, the full variable domain is NAGVMQNPRHLVRRRGQEARLRCSPMKGHSHVYWYRQLPEEGLKFMVYLQKENIIDESGMPKERFSAEFPKEGPSILRIQQVVRGDSAAYFCASSWRGLNTEAFFGQGTRLTVV.

The rearrangement links TRBV30 to TRBJ1-3; D gene ambiguous. This CDR3 region has 11 residues. Germline-derived CDR1 and CDR2 are GTSNPN and SVGIG (reference sequence). Deletions cut 8 bases from V and 0 bases from J, with 5 bases between. CDR3 coding DNA: TGTGCCCTTGACTCTGGAAACACCATATATTTT. It translates to CALDSGNTIYF.

The chain uses TRBV7-8 and TRBJ1-5; no reliable D call. Trimming took off 3 bases at V and 4 bases at J, with 16 bases between the two ends. Looked up from germline, CDR1 is SGHVS and CDR2 is FQNEAQ. This CDR3 spans 16 amino acids. The CDR3: CASSLLRIPGNQPQHF. The CDR3 DNA sequence: TGTGCCAGCAGCTTGCTTCGAATCCCCGGAAATCAGCCCCAGCATTTT.

The chain employs TRBV10-3 and TRBJ2-2; D not certain. Trimming took off 0 bases at V and 0 bases at J, with 8 bases between the two ends. This CDR3 has 16 amino acids. Germline-derived CDR1 and CDR2 are ENHRY and SYGVKD. CDR3 in amino acids: CAISESRQANTGELFF. The CDR3 DNA reads TGTGCCATCAGTGAGTCAAGACAAGCGAACACCGGGGAGCTGTTTTTT.

V gene TRBV4-1 combines with J gene TRBJ2-2; no clear D. The CDR3 totals 18 residues. V lost 0 bases and J lost 0, with 14 bases in between. The germline V gene has CDR1 MGHRA and CDR2 YSYEKL. CDR3 region: CASSQEGPHVANTGELFF. The CDR3 DNA is TGCGCCAGCAGCCAAGAGGGCCCACACGTCGCGAACACCGGGGAGCTGTTTTTT.

The CDR3 reads CASSHRAYGANVLTF. The CDR3 DNA follows: TGTGCCAGCAGCCACCGGGCATATGGGGCCAACGTCCTGACTTTC. V gene TRBV3-1 (or the pseudogene TRBV3-2) combines with J gene TRBJ2-6, with no clear D. V shed 3 bases and J shed 3 bases, with 9 bases lying between them. The V gene's germline CDR1 is LGHDT and CDR2 YNNKEL (reference sequence). This CDR3 is 15 amino acids long.